The 3 T cell receptor beta chains presented below share a single source sample, sequenced in a study of cytomegalovirus exposure and HLA in healthy donors. 60 Vbeta and 13 Jbeta primers were used in PCR. The assay was immunoSEQ multiplex PCR, and TCRdb's table has in-frame clones only and misses some. The sample gives about 94,000 clones, 75% to 80% of which show up once; approximately 3.6% is in the top ten. What was sequenced was PBMCs. The receptors here all came from a woman in her forties in good health and CMV-seronegative.

The V gene is TRBV5-6, the J gene TRBJ1-5; 8 bases line up with TRBD1. After removal of 4 bases from V and 3 bases from J, the junction contained 9 bases not matched to a gene. There are 16 residues in the CDR3. Germline lookup yields CDR1 SGHDT and CDR2 YYEEEE. The CDR3 here is CASSTGQGNINQPQHF. CDR3 nucleotide sequence: TGTGCCAGCAGCACCGGACAGGGAAACATCAATCAGCCCCAGCATTTT. The full variable domain, its missing parts supplied by reference TRBV5-6 and TRBJ1-5, is DAGVTQSPTHLIKTRGQQVTLRCSPKSGHDTVSWYQQALGQGPQFIFQYYEEEERQRGNFPDRFSGHQFPNYSSELNVNALLLGDSALYLCASSTGQGNINQPQHFGDGTRLSIL.

The chain joins TRBV4-1 to TRBJ1-1; weak D call: TRBD1 (5 bases). V was clipped by 0 bases and J by 8 bases, with 19 bases between them. The CDR3 covers 16 residues. Germline lookup yields CDR1 MGHRA and CDR2 YSYEKL. CDR3 protein: CASSQDPARQRGEAFF. In nucleotides, the CDR3 is TGCGCCAGCAGCCAAGACCCCGCCCGCCAAAGGGGAGAAGCTTTCTTT.

This clone was seen a single time. The rearrangement uses TRBV6-5 and TRBJ1-1; D is undetermined. This CDR3 comprises 13 residues. Trimming removed 2 bases from V and 4 bases from J, with 8 bases in between. Germline-derived CDR1 and CDR2 are MNHEY and SVGAGI. The CDR3 spells CASSYGRSTEAFF. The CDR3 nucleotides read TGTGCCAGCAGTTACGGGAGGAGCACTGAAGCTTTCTTT.